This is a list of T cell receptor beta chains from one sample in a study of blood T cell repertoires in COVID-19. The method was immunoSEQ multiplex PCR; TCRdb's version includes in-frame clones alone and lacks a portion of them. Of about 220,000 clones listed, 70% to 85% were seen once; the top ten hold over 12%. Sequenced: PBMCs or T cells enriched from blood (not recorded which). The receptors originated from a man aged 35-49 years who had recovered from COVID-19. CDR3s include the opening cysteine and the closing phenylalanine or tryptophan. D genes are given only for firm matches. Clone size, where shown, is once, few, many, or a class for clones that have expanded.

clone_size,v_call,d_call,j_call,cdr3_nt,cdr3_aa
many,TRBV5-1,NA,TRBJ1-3,TGCGCCAGCAGCTTGGAACTTAACGGGGATCCGGGAAACACCATATATTTT,CASSLELNGDPGNTIYF
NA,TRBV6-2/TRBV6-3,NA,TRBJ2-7,TGTGCCAGCAGTTACGCCTCAGGGCTAGAGCAGTACTTC,CASSYASGLEQYF
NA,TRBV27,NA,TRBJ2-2,TGTGCCAGCAGTTTGAGGTGGACCGGGGAGCTGTTTTTT,CASSLRWTGELFF
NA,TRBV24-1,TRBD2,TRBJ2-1,TGTGCCACCAGTGATCTAACTAGCGGGAGGGACACTGAGCAGTTCTTC,CATSDLTSGRDTEQFF
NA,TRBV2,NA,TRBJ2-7,TGTGCCAGCGCAGCCAGCAGGGATTCATACGAGCAGTACTTC,CASAASRDSYEQYF
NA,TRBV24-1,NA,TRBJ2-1,TGTGCCACCAGTGATAGCAAATACGGGCAGTTCTTC,CATSDSKYGQFF
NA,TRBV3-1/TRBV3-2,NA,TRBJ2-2,TGTGCCAGCAGCCGCCGGGGGGCGGCCGGGGAGCTGTTTTTT,CASSRRGAAGELFF
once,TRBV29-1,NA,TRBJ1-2,TGCAGCGTTGGGGAGCTACGAGGCTACACCTTC,CSVGELRGYTF
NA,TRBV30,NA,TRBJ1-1,TGTGCCTCAAAGGAGGGTTTGAACACTGAAGCTTTCTTT,CASKEGLNTEAFF
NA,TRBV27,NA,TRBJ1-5,TGTGCCAGCAGTTCGGGGTGGAGCAATCAGCCCCAGCATTTT,CASSSGWSNQPQHF
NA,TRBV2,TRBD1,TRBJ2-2,TGTGCCAGCAGTGTCCAGGGACAGGGATTATCCGGGGAGCTGTTTTTT,CASSVQGQGLSGELFF
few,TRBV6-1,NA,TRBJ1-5,TGTGCCAGCAGTGAGGAGGGACTCTATCAGCCCCAGCATTTT,CASSEEGLYQPQHF
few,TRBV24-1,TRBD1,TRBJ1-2,TGTGCCACCAGTGAAACAGGGGCTAACTATGGCTACACCTTC,CATSETGANYGYTF
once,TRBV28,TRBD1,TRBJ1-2,TGTGCCAGCAGTATCTCCCAGGGGGATGGCTACACCTTC,CASSISQGDGYTF
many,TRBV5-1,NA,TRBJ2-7,TGCGCCAGCAGCGGCGGACACCTGGCGCTCTACGAGCAGTACTTC,CASSGGHLALYEQYF
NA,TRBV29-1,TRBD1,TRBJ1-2,TGCAGCGTAAGAAGTGGGACAGGGGGAAACTATGGCTACACCTTC,CSVRSGTGGNYGYTF
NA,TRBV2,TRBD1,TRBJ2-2,TGTGCCAGCAGGCCTGGACAGGGGGCGAACACCGGGGAGCTGTTTTTT,CASRPGQGANTGELFF